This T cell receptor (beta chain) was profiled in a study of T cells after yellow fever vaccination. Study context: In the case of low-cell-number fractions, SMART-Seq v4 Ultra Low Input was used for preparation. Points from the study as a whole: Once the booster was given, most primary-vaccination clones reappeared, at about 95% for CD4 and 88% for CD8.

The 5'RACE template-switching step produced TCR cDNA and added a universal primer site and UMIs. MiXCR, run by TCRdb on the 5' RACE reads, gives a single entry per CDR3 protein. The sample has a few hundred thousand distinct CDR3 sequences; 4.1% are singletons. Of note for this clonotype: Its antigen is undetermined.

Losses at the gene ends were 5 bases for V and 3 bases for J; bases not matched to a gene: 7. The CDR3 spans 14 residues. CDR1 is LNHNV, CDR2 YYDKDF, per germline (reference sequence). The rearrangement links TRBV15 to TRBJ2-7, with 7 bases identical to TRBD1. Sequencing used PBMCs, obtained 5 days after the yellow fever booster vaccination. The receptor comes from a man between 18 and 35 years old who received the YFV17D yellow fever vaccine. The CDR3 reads CATSFSRGFYEQYF. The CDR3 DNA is TGTGCCACCAGCTTCTCCAGGGGGTTCTACGAGCAGTACTTC. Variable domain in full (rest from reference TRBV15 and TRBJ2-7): DAMVIQNPRYQVTQFGKPVTLSCSQTLNHNVMYWYQQKSSQAPKLLFHYYDKDFNNEADTPDNFQSRRPNTSFCFLDIRSPGLGDTAMYLCATSFSRGFYEQYFGPGTRLTVT.